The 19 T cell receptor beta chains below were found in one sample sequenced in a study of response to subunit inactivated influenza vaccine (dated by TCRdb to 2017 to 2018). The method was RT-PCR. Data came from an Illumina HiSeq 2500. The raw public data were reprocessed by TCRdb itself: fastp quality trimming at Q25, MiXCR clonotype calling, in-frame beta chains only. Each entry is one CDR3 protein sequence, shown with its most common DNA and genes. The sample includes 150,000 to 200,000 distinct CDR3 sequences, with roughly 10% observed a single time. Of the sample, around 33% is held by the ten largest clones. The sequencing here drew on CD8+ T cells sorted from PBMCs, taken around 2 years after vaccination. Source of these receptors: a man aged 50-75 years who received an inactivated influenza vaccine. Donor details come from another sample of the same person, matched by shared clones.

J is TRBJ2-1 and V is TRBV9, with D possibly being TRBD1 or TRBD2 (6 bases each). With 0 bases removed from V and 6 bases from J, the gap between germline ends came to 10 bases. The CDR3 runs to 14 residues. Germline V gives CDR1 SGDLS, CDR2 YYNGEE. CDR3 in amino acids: CASSVGGAGNEQFF. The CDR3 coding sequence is TGTGCCAGCAGCGTAGGGGGGGCGGGCAATGAGCAGTTCTTC.

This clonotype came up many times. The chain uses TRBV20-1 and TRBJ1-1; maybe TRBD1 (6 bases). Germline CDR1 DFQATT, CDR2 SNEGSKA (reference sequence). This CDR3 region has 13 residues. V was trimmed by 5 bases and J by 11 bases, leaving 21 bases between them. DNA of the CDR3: TGCAGTGCTCGCCCGAATCCGGGACAATGGGCTTTCTTT. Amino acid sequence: CSARPNPGQWAFF.

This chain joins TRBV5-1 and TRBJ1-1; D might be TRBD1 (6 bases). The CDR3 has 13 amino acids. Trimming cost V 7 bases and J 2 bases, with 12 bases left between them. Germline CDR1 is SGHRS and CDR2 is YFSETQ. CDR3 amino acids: CASRGGVNTEAFF. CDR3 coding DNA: TGCGCCAGCCGGGGGGGCGTCAACACTGAAGCTTTCTTT. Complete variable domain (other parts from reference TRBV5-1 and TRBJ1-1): KAGVTQTPRYLIKTRGQQVTLSCSPISGHRSVSWYQQTPGQGLQFLFEYFSETQRNKGNFPGRFSGRQFSNSRSEMNVSTLELGDSALYLCASRGGVNTEAFFGQGTRLTVV.

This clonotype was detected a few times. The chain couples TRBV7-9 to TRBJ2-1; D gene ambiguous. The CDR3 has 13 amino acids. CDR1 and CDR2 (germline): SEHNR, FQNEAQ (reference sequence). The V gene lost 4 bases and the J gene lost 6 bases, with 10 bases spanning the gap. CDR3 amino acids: CASSYGRSNEQFF. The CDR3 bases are TGTGCCAGCAGCTACGGCCGTAGCAATGAGCAGTTCTTC.

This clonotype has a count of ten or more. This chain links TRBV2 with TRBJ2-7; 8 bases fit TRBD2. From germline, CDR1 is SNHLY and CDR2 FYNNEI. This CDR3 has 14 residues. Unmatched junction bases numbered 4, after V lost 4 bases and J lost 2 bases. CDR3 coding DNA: TGTGCCAGCAGTGTGCTAGCGGGTACCTACGAGCAGTACTTC. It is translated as CASSVLAGTYEQYF.

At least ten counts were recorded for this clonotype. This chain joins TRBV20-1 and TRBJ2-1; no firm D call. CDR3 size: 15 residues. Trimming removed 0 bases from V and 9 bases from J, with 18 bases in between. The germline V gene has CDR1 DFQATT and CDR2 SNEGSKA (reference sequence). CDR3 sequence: CSARERSVMSGEQFF. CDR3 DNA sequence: TGCAGTGCTAGAGAGCGGAGCGTAATGTCGGGTGAGCAGTTCTTC.

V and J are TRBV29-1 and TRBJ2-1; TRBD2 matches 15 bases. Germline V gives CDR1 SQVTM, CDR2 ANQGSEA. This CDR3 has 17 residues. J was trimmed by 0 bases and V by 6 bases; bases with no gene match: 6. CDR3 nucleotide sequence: TGCAGCGTGGGGGGACTAGCGGGAGGAAGCTCCTACAATGAGCAGTTCTTC. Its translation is CSVGGLAGGSSYNEQFF.

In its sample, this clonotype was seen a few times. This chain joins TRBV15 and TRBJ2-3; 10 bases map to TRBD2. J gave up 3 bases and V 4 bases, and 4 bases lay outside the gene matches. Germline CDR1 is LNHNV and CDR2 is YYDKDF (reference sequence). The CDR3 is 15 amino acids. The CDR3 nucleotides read TGTGCCACCAGCACCGGGACTAGCGAGACAGATACGCAGTATTTT. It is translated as CATSTGTSETDTQYF. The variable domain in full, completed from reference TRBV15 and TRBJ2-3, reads DAMVIQNPRYQVTQFGKPVTLSCSQTLNHNVMYWYQQKSSQAPKLLFHYYDKDFNNEADTPDNFQSRRPNTSFCFLDIRSPGLGDTAMYLCATSTGTSETDTQYFGPGTRLTVL.

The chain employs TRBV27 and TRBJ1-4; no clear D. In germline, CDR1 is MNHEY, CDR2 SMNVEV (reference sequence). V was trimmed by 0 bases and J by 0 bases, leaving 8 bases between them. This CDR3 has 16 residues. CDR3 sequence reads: CASSLSRYATNEKLFF. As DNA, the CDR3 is TGTGCCAGCAGTTTATCCCGATATGCAACTAATGAAAAACTGTTTTTT.

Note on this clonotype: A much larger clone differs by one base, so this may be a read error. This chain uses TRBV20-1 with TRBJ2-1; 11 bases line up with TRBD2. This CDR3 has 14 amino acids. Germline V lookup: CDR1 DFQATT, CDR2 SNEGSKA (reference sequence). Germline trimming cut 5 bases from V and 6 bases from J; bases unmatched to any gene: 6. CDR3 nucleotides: TGCAGTGCTCCGACTAGCGGGAATTGCAATGAGCAGTTCTTC. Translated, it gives CSAPTSGNCNEQFF.

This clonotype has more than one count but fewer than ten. The CDR3 DNA sequence: TGTGCCACAGGTCCTGTCGGCAATGAGCAGTTCTTC. This encodes CATGPVGNEQFF. J is TRBJ2-1 and V is TRBV24-1, with D uncertain. Germline lookup yields CDR1 KGHDR and CDR2 SFDVKD. The CDR3 has 12 residues. Trimming removed 10 bases from V and 6 bases from J, with 12 bases in between.

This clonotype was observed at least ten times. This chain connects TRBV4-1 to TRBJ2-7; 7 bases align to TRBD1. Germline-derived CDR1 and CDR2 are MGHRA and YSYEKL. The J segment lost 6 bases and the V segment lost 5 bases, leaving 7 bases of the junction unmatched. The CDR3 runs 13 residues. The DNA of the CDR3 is TGCGCCAGCAGCTTCCACAGGGGTACCGAGCAGTACTTC. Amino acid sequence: CASSFHRGTEQYF.

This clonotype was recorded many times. CDR3 protein: CSVRLQETQYF. The CDR3 region has the DNA TGCAGCGTACGCCTCCAAGAGACCCAGTACTTC. The chain combines TRBV29-1 with TRBJ2-5, with D uncertain. Germline V gene sequence: CDR1 SQVTM, CDR2 ANQGSEA. V lost 6 bases and J lost 1, with 6 bases in between. This CDR3 comprises 11 residues.

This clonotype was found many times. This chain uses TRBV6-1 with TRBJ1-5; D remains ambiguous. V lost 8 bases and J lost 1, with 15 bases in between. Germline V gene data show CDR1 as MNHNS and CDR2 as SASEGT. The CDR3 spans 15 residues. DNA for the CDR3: TGTGCCAGCGGCCCCTACACGGGGAGCAATCAGCCCCAGCATTTT. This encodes CASGPYTGSNQPQHF.

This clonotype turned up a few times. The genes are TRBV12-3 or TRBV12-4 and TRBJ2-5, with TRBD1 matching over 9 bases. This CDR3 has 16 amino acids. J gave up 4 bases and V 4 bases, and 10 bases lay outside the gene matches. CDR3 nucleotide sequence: TGTGCCAGCAGTTCTGGGACAGGGAGGTTTACAGAGACCCAGTACTTC. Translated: CASSSGTGRFTETQYF.

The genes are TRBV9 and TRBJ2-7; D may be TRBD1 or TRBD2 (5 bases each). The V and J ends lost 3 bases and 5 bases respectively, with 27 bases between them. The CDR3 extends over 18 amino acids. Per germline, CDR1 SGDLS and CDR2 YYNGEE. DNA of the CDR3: TGTGCCAGCAGCGCGAACCCAGACAGAGAGGGTAGCGACGACGAGCAGTACTTC. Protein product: CASSANPDREGSDDEQYF.

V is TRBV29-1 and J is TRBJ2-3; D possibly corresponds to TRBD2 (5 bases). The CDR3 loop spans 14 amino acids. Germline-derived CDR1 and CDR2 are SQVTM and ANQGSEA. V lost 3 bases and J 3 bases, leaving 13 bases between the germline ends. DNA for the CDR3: TGCAGCGTTGAGAAGCGGATGGGGACAGATACGCAGTATTTT. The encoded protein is CSVEKRMGTDTQYF.

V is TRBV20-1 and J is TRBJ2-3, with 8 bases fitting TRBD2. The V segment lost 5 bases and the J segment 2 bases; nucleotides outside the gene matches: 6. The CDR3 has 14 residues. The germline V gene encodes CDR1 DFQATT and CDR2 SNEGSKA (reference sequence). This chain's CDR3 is CSAGGTRYTDTQYF. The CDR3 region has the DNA TGCAGTGCTGGAGGGACTAGATACACAGATACGCAGTATTTT.

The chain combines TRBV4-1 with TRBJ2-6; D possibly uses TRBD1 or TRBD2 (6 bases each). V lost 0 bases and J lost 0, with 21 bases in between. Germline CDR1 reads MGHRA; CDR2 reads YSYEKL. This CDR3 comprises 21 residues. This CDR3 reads CASSQDPLTRGIHSGANVLTF. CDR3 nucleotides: TGCGCCAGCAGCCAAGATCCCCTGACTAGGGGGATACACTCTGGGGCCAACGTCCTGACTTTC.